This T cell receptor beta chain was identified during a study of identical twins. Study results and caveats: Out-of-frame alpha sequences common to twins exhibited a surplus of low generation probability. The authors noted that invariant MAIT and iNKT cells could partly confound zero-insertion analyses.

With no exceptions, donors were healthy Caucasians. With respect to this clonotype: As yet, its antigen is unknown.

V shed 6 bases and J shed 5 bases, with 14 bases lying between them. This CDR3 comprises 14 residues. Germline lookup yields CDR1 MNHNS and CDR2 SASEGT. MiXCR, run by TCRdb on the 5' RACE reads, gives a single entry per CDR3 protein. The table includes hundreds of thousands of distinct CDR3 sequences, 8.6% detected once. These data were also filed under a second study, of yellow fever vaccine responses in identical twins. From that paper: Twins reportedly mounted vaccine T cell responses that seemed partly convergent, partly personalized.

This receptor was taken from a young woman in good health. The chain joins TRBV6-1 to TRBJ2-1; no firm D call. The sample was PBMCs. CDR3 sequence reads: CASSKYRRDNEQFF. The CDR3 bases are TGTGCCAGCAGCAAATACCGCCGGGACAATGAGCAGTTCTTC.